Below are 15 T cell receptor beta chains sequenced from a single sample in a study of blood T cells in healthy people across ages. The use of a sample-barcoded 5' primer and a J-beta primer mix characterized a second PCR of 7 to 11 cycles. TCRdb re-derived calls from the 5' RACE reads in MiXCR, one entry per CDR3 protein. The sample carries some 1.5 million distinct CDR3 sequences, 35% to 45% recorded once. Sequenced material: blood. The receptors were gathered from a woman aged 18-29 years in good health.

The V and J genes are TRBV3-1 and TRBJ1-5; TRBD1 matches 7 bases. The germline CDR1 and CDR2 sequences are LGHDT and YNNKEL (reference sequence). The CDR3 covers 17 residues. Trimming took 0 bases from V and 3 from J; bases not matched to a gene: 8. The CDR3 nucleotides are TGTGCCAGCAGCCAAGATTTGGGGGGACAGCACAATCAGCCCCAGCATTTT. This codes for CASSQDLGGQHNQPQHF.

This chain uses TRBV4-1 with TRBJ2-3; 8 nucleotides match TRBD1. The CDR3 is made up of 17 amino acids. Germline loops: CDR1 MGHRA, CDR2 YSYEKL. Trimming removed 1 base from V and 5 bases from J; junction bases left unmatched: 11. The CDR3: CASSQGATGVRRDTQYF. The CDR3 DNA follows: TGCGCCAGCAGCCAAGGGGCGACAGGGGTAAGGAGAGATACGCAGTATTTT.

The rearrangement joins TRBV6-2 or TRBV6-3 to TRBJ1-1; D not certain. The germline V gene encodes CDR1 MNHEY and CDR2 SVGEGT. Trimming took off 6 bases at V and 11 bases at J, with 13 bases between the two ends. The CDR3 is 11 amino acids. Here the CDR3 reads CASRHLWEAFF. In DNA form, the CDR3 reads TGTGCCAGCAGGCACCTCTGGGAGGCTTTCTTT.

The V and J genes are TRBV7-2 and TRBJ2-5, with 12 bases lining up with TRBD2. The DNA end is a closer match to TRBJ2-1, so the J assignment may be wrong. The CDR3 spans 17 residues. The germline V gene has CDR1 SGHTA and CDR2 FQGNSA. This chain's CDR3 is CASSLVASGGVRETQFF. DNA for the CDR3: TGTGCCAGCAGCTTAGTCGCTAGCGGGGGGGTAAGAGAGACCCAGTTCTTC.

V gene TRBV6-4 combines with J gene TRBJ1-1; the D is unclear. The CDR3 is 14 residues long. Germline loops: CDR1 MRHNA, CDR2 SNTAGT. The ends were cut back, 6 bases at V and 2 bases at J, with 13 bases in the middle. The CDR3 sequence is CASREQSVNTEAFF. In nucleotides, the CDR3 is TGTGCCAGCAGGGAACAATCAGTAAACACTGAAGCTTTCTTT.

As concerns this clonotype: The germline gene is not matched at one end of the junction; a read error may be the cause. The chain recombines TRBV7-3 with TRBJ2-2; TRBD2 matches 7 bases. Germline CDR1 is SGHTA and CDR2 is FQGTGA. The CDR3 has 15 amino acids. CDR3 loop: CASSLASGYTEELFF. In nucleotides, the CDR3 is TGTGCCAGCAGCTTGGCTAGCGGTTACACCGAGGAGCTGTTTTTT.

This clonotype was found a few times. The chain links TRBV6-5 to TRBJ2-4, with unresolved D. The CDR3 consists of 15 residues. V dropped 4 bases and J dropped 3 bases, with 13 bases sitting between them. Germline-derived CDR1 and CDR2 are MNHEY and SVGAGI. CDR3 nucleotides: TGTGCCAGCAGTTCCGTGCAGTCCGGCAAAAACATTCAGTACTTC. Translating it yields CASSSVQSGKNIQYF.

The rearrangement uses TRBV12-5 and TRBJ2-3; 9 nucleotides line up with TRBD1. CDR1 LGHNT and CDR2 FRNRAP come from the germline V gene. V lost 1 base, J lost 6 bases, and 5 bases stayed unmatched. This CDR3 spans 15 amino acids. The CDR3 bases are TGTGCTAGTGGTTTGGCCGGGACAGGGACGGATACGCAGTATTTT. Its protein is CASGLAGTGTDTQYF.

This clonotype has more than one count but fewer than ten. The V gene is TRBV20-1, the J gene TRBJ2-1; 9 nucleotides agree with TRBD2. Germline trimming cut 0 bases from V and 9 bases from J; bases unmatched to any gene: 9. The length of the CDR3 is 15 residues. The germline V gene encodes CDR1 DFQATT and CDR2 SNEGSKA (reference sequence). The chain's CDR3 is CSARDLAGGPLEQFF. The CDR3 bases are TGCAGTGCTAGAGATCTCGCGGGAGGGCCGCTTGAGCAGTTCTTC.

This rearrangement joins TRBV6-5 to TRBJ1-4; D is uncertain. CDR1 MNHEY and CDR2 SVGAGI come from the germline V gene. This CDR3 has 14 residues. The ends were cut back, 6 bases at V and 5 bases at J, with 13 bases in the middle. The CDR3 DNA reads as TGTGCCAGCAGATCAGCCCTTTCGAATGAAAAACTGTTTTTT. Translation gives CASRSALSNEKLFF.

This clonotype has ten or more counts. This chain joins TRBV5-1 and TRBJ2-5; the match to TRBD1 covers 8 bases. The CDR3 spans 14 residues. Trimming cost V 2 bases and J 3 bases; bases outside gene matches: 3. Germline lookup yields CDR1 SGHRS and CDR2 YFSETQ. The CDR3 region has the DNA TGCGCCAGCAGCTTTGACAGGGGAAAAGAGACCCAGTACTTC. Translating it yields CASSFDRGKETQYF. The whole variable domain, filled in from reference TRBV5-1 and TRBJ2-5, reads KAGVTQTPRYLIKTRGQQVTLSCSPISGHRSVSWYQQTPGQGLQFLFEYFSETQRNKGNFPGRFSGRQFSNSRSEMNVSTLELGDSALYLCASSFDRGKETQYFGPGTRLLVL.

The V call is TRBV30, the J call TRBJ2-3, with 7 bases that match TRBD2. The CDR3 is 15 residues long. The J segment lost 2 bases and the V segment lost 3 bases, leaving 8 bases of the junction unmatched. Germline-derived CDR1 and CDR2 are GTSNPN and SVGIG (reference sequence). The CDR3 bases are TGTGCCTGGAGACGCACGGGGGGTTACACAGATACGCAGTATTTT. It translates to CAWRRTGGYTDTQYF.

This rearrangement joins TRBV3-1 to TRBJ1-2; 8 nucleotides line up with TRBD1. The junction had 5 bases not matched to a gene; V was cut back by 3 bases and J by 5 bases. Germline lookup yields CDR1 LGHDT and CDR2 YNNKEL (reference sequence). CDR3 length: 14 amino acids. CDR3 protein: CASSHETGAYGYTF. CDR3 bases: TGTGCCAGCAGCCATGAGACAGGGGCATATGGCTACACCTTC.

This clonotype was detected many times. This chain connects TRBV27 to TRBJ2-3, with D unresolved. The CDR3 is made up of 13 amino acids. Germline values: CDR1 MNHEY, CDR2 SMNVEV (reference sequence). Deletions cut 3 bases from V and 1 base from J, with 5 bases between. Here the CDR3 DNA reads TGTGCCAGCAGTTTTACAGGCACAGATACGCAGTATTTT. Protein product: CASSFTGTDTQYF.

The CDR3 coding sequence is TGCGCCAGCAGCCAACGGGACAGGGGGCATTATGGCTACACCTTC. Protein sequence: CASSQRDRGHYGYTF. The chain links TRBV4-3 to TRBJ1-2; 12 nucleotides agree with TRBD1. The germline V gene has CDR1 LGHNA and CDR2 YSLEER. The V gene end was trimmed by 2 bases and the J gene end by 5 bases; junction bases not matched to a gene: 3. CDR3 length equals 15 residues.